The present T cell receptor beta chain was sequenced within a study of blood T cell repertoires in COVID-19. Study background: COVID-19 samples, acute and convalescent, were from the United States, Italy and Spain. PBMCs, B-cell-depleted T cells, or T cells were the source of the cDNA or gDNA that made up the material.

The authors' processing: The authors estimated nucleated cell counts from reference gene primer amplification. Assay: immunoSEQ multiplex PCR; the TCRdb copy retains only in-frame clones and omits some. V, J and clone size are those of that table, while D and trimming were read from the DNA. The profile shows 130,000 to 150,000 clones, 84% of them singletons. The ends were cut back, 5 bases at V and 4 bases at J, with 17 bases in the middle. This CDR3 has 15 amino acids. Germline-derived CDR1 and CDR2 are SGHTA and FQGTGA. Sequencing was performed on peripheral blood. The TCR was taken from a human donor in a cohort sampled during active COVID-19. This rearrangement joins TRBV7-3 to TRBJ1-2, with D possibly TRBD1 on 5 matching bases. DNA for the CDR3: TGTGCCAGCAGCCAAGGGTCAGGGCGAGTCTATGGCTACACCTTC. Translating gives CASSQGSGRVYGYTF. Complete variable domain (other parts from reference TRBV7-3 and TRBJ1-2): GAGVSQTPSNKVTEKGKYVELRCDPISGHTALYWYRQSLGQGPEFLIYFQGTGAADDSGLPNDRFFAVRPEGSVSTLKIQRTERGDSAVYLCASSQGSGRVYGYTFGSGTRLTVV.